What follows is one T cell receptor beta chain and its context. The data originate from a study of T cell changes during pregnancy in multiple sclerosis. The table came from immunoSEQ multiplex PCR; TCRdb's copy has only in-frame clones and leaves some out. The sample holds fewer than 80,000 clones; approximately 95% are singletons and the top ten take roughly 0.13%. Source: CD4+ T cells from peripheral blood mononuclear cells, taken after pregnancy. This sequence was found in a female donor with multiple sclerosis, enrolled in a pregnancy study.

CDR3 sequence: CASSIVPGNQPQHF. CDR3 nucleotide sequence: TGTGCCAGTAGTATAGTGCCAGGTAATCAGCCCCAGCATTTT. The chain combines TRBV19 with TRBJ1-5; D gene ambiguous. The germline V gene has CDR1 LNHDA and CDR2 SQIVND (reference sequence). The CDR3 has 14 amino acids. V was pared by 1 base and J by 4 bases, with 8 bases between.